This TCR beta chain came from a study of blood T cell repertoires in COVID-19. For the study at large: The samples span acute and convalescent COVID-19 from the United States, Italy and Spain. PBMCs, B-cell-depleted T cells, or T cells were the source of the cDNA or gDNA that made up the material.

This CDR3 region has 14 residues. Per germline, CDR1 MNHEY and CDR2 SVGAGI. The germline V and J ends were trimmed by 7 bases and 2 bases, with 12 bases remaining between them. Authors' processing steps: Amplification of reference gene primers provided the estimated nucleated cell counts. Repertoires were generated with immunoSEQ multiplex PCR, while TCRdb's copy carries only in-frame clones and drops some. Clonal size and the V and J genes are those of that table, whereas D and trimming came from the DNA. Of tens of thousands of clones in the sample, about 88% were seen once. The receptor comes from a man at least 80 years old in a cohort sampled during active COVID-19. This chain uses TRBV6-5 with TRBJ1-5; tentatively, D is TRBD1 (5 bases). The sequenced sample was peripheral blood. The CDR3 here is CASIRGMGNQPQHF. CDR3 DNA sequence: TGTGCCAGCATAAGGGGAATGGGCAATCAGCCCCAGCATTTT.